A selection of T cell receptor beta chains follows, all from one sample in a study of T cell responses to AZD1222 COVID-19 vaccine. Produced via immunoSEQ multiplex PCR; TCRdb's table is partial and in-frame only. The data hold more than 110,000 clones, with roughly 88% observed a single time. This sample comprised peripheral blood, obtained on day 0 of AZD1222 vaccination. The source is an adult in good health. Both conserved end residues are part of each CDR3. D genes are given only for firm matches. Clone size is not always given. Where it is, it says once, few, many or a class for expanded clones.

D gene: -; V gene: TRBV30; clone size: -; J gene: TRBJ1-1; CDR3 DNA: TGTGCCTGGACCTCGGGCCCCGGAGGCACTGAAGCTTTCTTT; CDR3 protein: CAWTSGPGGTEAFF
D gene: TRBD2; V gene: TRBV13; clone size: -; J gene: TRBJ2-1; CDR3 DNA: TGTGCCAGCAGCGTAATTAAGGGACTAGCGTTCTCCTACAATGAGCAGTTCTTC; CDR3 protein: CASSVIKGLAFSYNEQFF
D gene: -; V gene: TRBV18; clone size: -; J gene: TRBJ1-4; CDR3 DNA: TGTGCCAGCTCACCACAGTCCGGGGCAACTAATGAAAAACTGTTTTTT; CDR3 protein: CASSPQSGATNEKLFF
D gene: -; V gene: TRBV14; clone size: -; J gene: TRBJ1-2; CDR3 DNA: TGTGCCAGCAGCCAGGGCAGCAACTTCTATGGCTACACCTTC; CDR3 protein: CASSQGSNFYGYTF
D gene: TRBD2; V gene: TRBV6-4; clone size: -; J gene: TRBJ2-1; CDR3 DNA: TGTGCCAGCAGTGTAACTAGCGGGAGTGGGGATGAGCAGTTCTTC; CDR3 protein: CASSVTSGSGDEQFF
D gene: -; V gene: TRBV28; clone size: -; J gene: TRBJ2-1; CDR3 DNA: TGTGCCAGCAGTTTAGGGGATAATGAGCAGTTCTTC; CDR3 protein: CASSLGDNEQFF
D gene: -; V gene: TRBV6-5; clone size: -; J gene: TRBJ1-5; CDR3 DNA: TGTGCCAGCAGTTTATCCCGTCAGCCCCAGCATTTT; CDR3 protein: CASSLSRQPQHF
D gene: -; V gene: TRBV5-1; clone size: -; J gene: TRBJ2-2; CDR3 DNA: TGCGCCAGCAGCTATAATCCGAACACCGGGGAGCTGTTTTTT; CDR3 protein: CASSYNPNTGELFF
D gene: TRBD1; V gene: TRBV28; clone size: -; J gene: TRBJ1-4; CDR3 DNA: TGTGCCAGCAGTCTGATCGCCGGGACAGGGGACGAAAAACTGTTTTTT; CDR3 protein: CASSLIAGTGDEKLFF
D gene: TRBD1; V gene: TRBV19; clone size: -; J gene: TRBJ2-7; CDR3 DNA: TGTGCCAGTAGTAAGACAGGGGTAGGAGAGCAGTACTTC; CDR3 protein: CASSKTGVGEQYF
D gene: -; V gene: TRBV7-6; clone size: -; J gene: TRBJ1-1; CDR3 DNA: TGTGCCAGCAGCTTAGGTACCCCATCAGAAGCTTTCTTT; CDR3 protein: CASSLGTPSEAFF
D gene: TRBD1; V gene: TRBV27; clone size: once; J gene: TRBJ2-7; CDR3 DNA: TGTGCCAGCAGTTGGGACAGAGAATCCTACGAGCAGTACTTC; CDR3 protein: CASSWDRESYEQYF
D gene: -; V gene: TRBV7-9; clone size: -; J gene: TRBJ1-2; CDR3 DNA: TGTGCCAGCAGCTTAGAAATGGAAGGTGGCTACACCTTC; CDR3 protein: CASSLEMEGGYTF
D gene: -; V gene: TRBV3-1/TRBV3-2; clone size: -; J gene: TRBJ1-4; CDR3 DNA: TGTGCCAGCAGCCAAAGGACAGACCTAAAACTGTTTTTT; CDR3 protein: CASSQRTDLKLFF
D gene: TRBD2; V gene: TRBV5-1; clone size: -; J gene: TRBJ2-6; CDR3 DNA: TGCGCCAGCAGCCTTAGCGGGAGTGCTGGGGCCAACGTCCTGACTTTC; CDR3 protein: CASSLSGSAGANVLTF
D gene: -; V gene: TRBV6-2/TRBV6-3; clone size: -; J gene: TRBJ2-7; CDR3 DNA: TGTGCCAGCAGCGGACAGCCGCGAGGCTACGAGCAGTACTTC; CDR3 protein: CASSGQPRGYEQYF
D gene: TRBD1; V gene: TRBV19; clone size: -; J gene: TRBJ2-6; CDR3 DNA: TGTGCCAGTAGTATTTCGTGGGGACAGGGCATCTCTGGGGCCAACGTCCTGACTTTC; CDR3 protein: CASSISWGQGISGANVLTF
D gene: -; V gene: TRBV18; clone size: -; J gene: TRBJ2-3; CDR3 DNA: TGTGCCAGCTCACCACCTGCTAGCACAGATACGCAGTATTTT; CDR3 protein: CASSPPASTDTQYF
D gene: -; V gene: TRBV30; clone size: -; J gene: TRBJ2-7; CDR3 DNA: TGTGCCTGGAGTGCCGACCCCCTCGACCCAAGACAGATGAACTACGAGCAGTACTTC; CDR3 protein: CAWSADPLDPRQMNYEQYF
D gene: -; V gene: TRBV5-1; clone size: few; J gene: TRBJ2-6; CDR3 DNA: TGCGCCAGCAGCTTGGTCCCTGGGGCCAACGTCCTGACTTTC; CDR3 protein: CASSLVPGANVLTF
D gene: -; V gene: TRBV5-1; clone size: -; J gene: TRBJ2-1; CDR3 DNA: TGCGCCAGCAGCTTGTCCCTCGGGAGCTCCTACAATGAGCAGTTCTTC; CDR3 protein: CASSLSLGSSYNEQFF
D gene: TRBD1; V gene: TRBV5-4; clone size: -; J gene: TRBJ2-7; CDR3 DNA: TGTGCCAGCAGCTTGGACAGGGGGACCTCCTACGAGCAGTACTTC; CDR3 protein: CASSLDRGTSYEQYF
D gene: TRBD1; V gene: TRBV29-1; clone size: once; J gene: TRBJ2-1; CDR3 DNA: TGCAGCGCCGGGACAGGGGGCATTGGGGAGCAGTTCTTC; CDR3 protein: CSAGTGGIGEQFF
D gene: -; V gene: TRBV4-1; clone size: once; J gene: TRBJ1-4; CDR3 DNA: TGCGCCAGCAGCCTTATCAGTGAAAAACTGTTTTTT; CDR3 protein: CASSLISEKLFF
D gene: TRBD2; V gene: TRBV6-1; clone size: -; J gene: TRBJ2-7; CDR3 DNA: TGTGCCAGCAGTGAACCAGCGGGAGTGGGGTATTTC; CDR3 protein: CASSEPAGVGYF
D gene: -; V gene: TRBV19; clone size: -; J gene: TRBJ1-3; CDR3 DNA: TGTGCCAGTAGTGTCACGGGAAACACCATATATTTT; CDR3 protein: CASSVTGNTIYF
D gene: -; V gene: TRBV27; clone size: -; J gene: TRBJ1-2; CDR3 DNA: TGTGCCAGCAGTTTATTGTGGGGGGGAGACTATGGCTACACCTTC; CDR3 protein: CASSLLWGGDYGYTF
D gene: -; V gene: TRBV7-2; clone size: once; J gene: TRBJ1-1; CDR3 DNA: TGTGCCAGCAGCTTAGGCCAGTGGGGACAGAACACTGAAGCTTTCTTT; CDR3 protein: CASSLGQWGQNTEAFF
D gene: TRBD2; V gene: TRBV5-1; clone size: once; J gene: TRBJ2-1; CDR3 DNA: TGCGCCAGCAGCTCCCGGGAGGGTGGTTTCTTAGGGCAGTTCTTC; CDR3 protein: CASSSREGGFLGQFF
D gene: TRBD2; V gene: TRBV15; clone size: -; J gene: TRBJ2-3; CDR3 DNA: TGTGCCACCAGCACCGCCGAGGGACTAGCGGGCCCGAGGCCAGATACGCAGTATTTT; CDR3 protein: CATSTAEGLAGPRPDTQYF
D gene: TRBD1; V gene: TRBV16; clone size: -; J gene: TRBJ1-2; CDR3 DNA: TGTGCCAGCAGCCAATCCGGGACAGGATTCTATGGCTACACCTTC; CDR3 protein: CASSQSGTGFYGYTF
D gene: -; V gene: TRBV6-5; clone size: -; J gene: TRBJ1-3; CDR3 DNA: TGTGCCAGCAGTCCTTGGGTCAATTCGGGAAACACCATATATTTT; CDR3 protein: CASSPWVNSGNTIYF
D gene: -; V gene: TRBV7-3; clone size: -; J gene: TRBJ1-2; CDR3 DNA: TGTGCCAGCAGCTTAGGGGGGGAGGCATTCTATGGCTACACCTTC; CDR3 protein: CASSLGGEAFYGYTF
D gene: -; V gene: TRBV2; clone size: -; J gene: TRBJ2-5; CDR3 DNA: TGTGCCAGCAGTGAAACAATAGGGGTCGAGACCCAGTACTTC; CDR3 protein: CASSETIGVETQYF
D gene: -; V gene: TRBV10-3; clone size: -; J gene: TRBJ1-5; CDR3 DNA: TGTGCCACCACGCCCGACATTGTTGGCAATCAGCCCCAGCATTTT; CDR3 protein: CATTPDIVGNQPQHF
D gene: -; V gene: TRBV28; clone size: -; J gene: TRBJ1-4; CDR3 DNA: TGTGCCAGCAACTCCATCTCTGAAAAACTGTTTTTT; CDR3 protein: CASNSISEKLFF
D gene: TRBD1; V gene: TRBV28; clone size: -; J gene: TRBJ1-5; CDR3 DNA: TGTGCCAGCAGTACCGACAGGGGTCATCGTCAGCCCCAGCATTTT; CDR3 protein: CASSTDRGHRQPQHF
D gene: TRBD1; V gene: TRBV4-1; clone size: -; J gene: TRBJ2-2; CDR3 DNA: TGCGCCAGCAGCCAACGACAGGGTCCGGGCACCGGGGAGCTGTTTTTT; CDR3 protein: CASSQRQGPGTGELFF
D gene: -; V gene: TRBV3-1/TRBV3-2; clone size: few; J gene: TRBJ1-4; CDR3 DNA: TGTGCCAGCAGCCAAGAGCCCTTAGCCGCAACTAATGAAAAACTGTTTTTT; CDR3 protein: CASSQEPLAATNEKLFF
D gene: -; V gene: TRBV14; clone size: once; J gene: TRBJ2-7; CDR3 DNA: TGTGCCAGCAGTCGGATAGGCAACTACGAGCAGTACTTC; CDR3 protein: CASSRIGNYEQYF
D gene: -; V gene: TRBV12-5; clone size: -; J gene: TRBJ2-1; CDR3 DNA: TGTGCTAGTGGTTTTTCGGGGGCTTTGGTTGATGAGCAGTTCTTC; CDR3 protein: CASGFSGALVDEQFF
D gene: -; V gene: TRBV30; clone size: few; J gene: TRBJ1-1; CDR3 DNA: TGTGCCTGGAGGCAGGTGGGCGCGGGAAACCTCCCGGGCGCTGAAGCTTTCTTT; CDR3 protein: CAWRQVGAGNLPGAEAFF
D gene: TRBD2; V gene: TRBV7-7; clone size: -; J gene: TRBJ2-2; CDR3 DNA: TGTGCCAGCAGCTTAGTAGCGGGAGTCACCGGGGAGCTGTTTTTT; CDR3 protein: CASSLVAGVTGELFF
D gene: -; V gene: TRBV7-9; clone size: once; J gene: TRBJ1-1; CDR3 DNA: TGTGCCAGCAGCTTTGGGGGGGCTGAAGCTTTCTTT; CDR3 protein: CASSFGGAEAFF
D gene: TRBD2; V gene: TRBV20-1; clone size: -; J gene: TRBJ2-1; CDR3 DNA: TGCAGTGCTAGTGAGCGGGACCCTCCTGAGCAGTTCTTC; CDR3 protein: CSASERDPPEQFF
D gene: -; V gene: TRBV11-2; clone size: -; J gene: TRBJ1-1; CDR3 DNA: TGTGCCAGCAGCCGAGGACAGAACACTGAAGCTTTCTTT; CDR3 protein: CASSRGQNTEAFF
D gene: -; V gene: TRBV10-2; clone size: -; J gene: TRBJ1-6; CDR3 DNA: TGCGCCAGCAGTGAAACAGGACATAATTCACCCCTCCACTTT; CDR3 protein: CASSETGHNSPLHF
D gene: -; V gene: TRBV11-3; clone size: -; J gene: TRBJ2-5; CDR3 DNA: TGTGCCAGCAGCTTAGGTGGCGGTGAGACCCAGTACTTC; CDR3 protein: CASSLGGGETQYF
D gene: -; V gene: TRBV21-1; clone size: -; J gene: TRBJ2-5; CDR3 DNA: TGTGCCAGCAGCAAAGGGGGGACCCAGTACTTC; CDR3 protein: CASSKGGTQYF
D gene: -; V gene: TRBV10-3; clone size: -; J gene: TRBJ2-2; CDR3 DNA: TGTGCCATCAGTCAAAACAGGGCCCGCACCGGGGAGCTGTTTTTT; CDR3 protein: CAISQNRARTGELFF
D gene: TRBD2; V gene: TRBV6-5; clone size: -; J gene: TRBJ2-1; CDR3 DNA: TGTGCCAGCAGTTACGGACTAGCGGGAGGGTACAATGAGCAGTTCTTC; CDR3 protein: CASSYGLAGGYNEQFF
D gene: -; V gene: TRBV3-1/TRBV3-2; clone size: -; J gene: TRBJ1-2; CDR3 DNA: TGTGCCAGCAGCCAAGTCGAAACGCCCAACTATGGCTACACCTTC; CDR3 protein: CASSQVETPNYGYTF
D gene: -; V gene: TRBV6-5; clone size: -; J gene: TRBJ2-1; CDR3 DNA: TGTGCCAGCAGTTATACATTACGTGGTGAGCAGTTCTTC; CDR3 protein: CASSYTLRGEQFF
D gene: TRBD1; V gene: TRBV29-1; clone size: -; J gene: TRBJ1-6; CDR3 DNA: TGCAGCGTGGGAGACAGGGATTCACCCCTCCACTTT; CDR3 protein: CSVGDRDSPLHF